Sequencing of this T cell receptor (beta chain) was carried out in a study of blood T cell repertoires in COVID-19. Across the whole study: Acute and convalescent COVID-19 specimens originated in the United States, Italy and Spain. PBMCs, B-cell-depleted T cells, or T cells provided the cDNA or gDNA that made up the material.

Trimming took 4 bases from V and 6 from J, leaving 12 bases between them. Germline V gene data show CDR1 as SEHNR and CDR2 as FQNEAQ (reference sequence). This CDR3 contains 13 residues. The authors' processing: Cell counts per sample came from amplifying reference gene primers. The repertoire was sequenced with immunoSEQ multiplex PCR; TCRdb's copy has only in-frame clones and lacks some. V and J calls plus clone size are reproduced from that table; the DNA served to infer D and trimming. The data hold around 140,000 clones, with around 81% observed a single time. The V and J genes are TRBV7-9 and TRBJ1-2, with D possibly matching TRBD1 (5 bases). The sequenced sample consisted of peripheral blood. The sequence was obtained from a woman aged 55-70 years with active or convalescent COVID-19. The CDR3 nucleotides are TGTGCCAGCAGCTCGACGGGGGTGGATGGCTACACCTTC. This encodes CASSSTGVDGYTF.